This T cell receptor beta chain was captured in a study of siplizumab effects on memory and regulatory T cells. Study observations and caveats: Naive T cells appeared more diverse than memory cells and seemed to be major alloresponse contributors.

Method: immunoSEQ multiplex PCR; TCRdb's copy keeps in-frame clones and lacks some. The sample holds about 100,000 clones, about 92% seen once. Germline V gives CDR1 WNHNN, CDR2 SYGVQD (reference sequence). The CDR3 length is 13 residues. V was pared by 4 bases and J by 1 base, with 7 bases between. For this clone: Its antigen remains unidentified.

The clonotype comes from a human donor in good health. Specimen: Tregs sorted from blood. The gene calls are TRBV10-1 and TRBJ2-5; D gene unclear. The CDR3 loop reads CASSAHLQETQYF. The CDR3 DNA sequence: TGCGCCAGCAGTGCCCACCTCCAAGAGACCCAGTACTTC.